The present T cell receptor beta chain was sequenced within a study of graft-versus-host responses after intestinal transplantation. Measured with immunoSEQ multiplex PCR; TCRdb has only the in-frame clones, and not every one. The sample consists of around 54,000 clones, around 90% of them appearing once. This CDR3 has 13 residues. CDR1 and CDR2 (germline): SGHAT, FQNNGV. V was clipped by 4 bases and J by 11 bases; unmatched bases: 8. Of note for this clone: What it binds is not known.

Study results and limitations: GvH clones surfaced in recipient marrow, some emerging earlier in ileum or blood.

This clonotype was obtained from a human patient who received an intestinal transplant, so some T cells may come from the graft donor. V is TRBV11-2 and J is TRBJ2-5; 9 nucleotides align to TRBD2. The sequencing here drew on PBMCs, taken more than 650 days after intestinal transplant. Here the CDR3 reads CASSSLAGVEQYF. As DNA, the CDR3 is TGTGCCAGCAGCTCCTTAGCGGGGGTTGAGCAGTACTTC.